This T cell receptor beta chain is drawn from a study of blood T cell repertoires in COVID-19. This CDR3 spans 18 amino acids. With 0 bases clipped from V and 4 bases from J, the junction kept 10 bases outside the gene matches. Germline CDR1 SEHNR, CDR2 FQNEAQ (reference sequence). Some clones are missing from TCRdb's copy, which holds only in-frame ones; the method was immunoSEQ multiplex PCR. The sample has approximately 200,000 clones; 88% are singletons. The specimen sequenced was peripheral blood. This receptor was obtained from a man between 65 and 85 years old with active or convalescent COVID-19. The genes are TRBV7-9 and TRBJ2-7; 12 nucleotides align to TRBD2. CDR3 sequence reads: CASSLAKTSGGRVYEQYF. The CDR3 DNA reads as TGTGCCAGCAGCTTAGCGAAGACTAGCGGGGGCCGGGTTTACGAGCAGTACTTC.